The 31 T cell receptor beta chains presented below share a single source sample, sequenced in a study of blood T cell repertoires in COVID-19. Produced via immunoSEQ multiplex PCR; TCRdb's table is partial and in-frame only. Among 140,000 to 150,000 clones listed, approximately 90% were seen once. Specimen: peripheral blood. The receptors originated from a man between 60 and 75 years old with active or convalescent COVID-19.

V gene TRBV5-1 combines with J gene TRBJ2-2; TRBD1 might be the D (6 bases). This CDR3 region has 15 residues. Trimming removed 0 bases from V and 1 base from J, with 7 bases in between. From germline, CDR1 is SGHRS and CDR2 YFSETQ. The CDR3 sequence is CASSLETGNTGELFF. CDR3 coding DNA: TGCGCCAGCAGCTTGGAGACAGGGAACACCGGGGAGCTGTTTTTT.

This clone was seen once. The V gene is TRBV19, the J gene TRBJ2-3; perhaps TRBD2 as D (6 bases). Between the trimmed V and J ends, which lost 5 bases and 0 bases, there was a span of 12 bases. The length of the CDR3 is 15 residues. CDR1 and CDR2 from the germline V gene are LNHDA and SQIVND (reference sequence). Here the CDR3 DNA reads TGTGCCAGTAGTCCCCGGGGGTTTAGCACAGATACGCAGTATTTT. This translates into CASSPRGFSTDTQYF.

Here the CDR3 reads CAIGTGGNQPQHF. CDR3 nucleotides: TGTGCCATCGGGACAGGCGGCAATCAGCCCCAGCATTTT. The V call is TRBV2, the J call TRBJ1-5; 8 bases align to TRBD1. CDR1 and CDR2 (germline): SNHLY, FYNNEI. The V gene end was trimmed by 10 bases and the J gene end by 2 bases; junction bases not matched to a gene: 4. The CDR3 totals 13 residues.

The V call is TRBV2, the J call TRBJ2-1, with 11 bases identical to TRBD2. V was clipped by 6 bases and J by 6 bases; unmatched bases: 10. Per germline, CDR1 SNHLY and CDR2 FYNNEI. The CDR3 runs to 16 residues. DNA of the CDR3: TGTGCCAGCAGGGGGGGGACTAGCGGCAGGGGCAATGAGCAGTTCTTC. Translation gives CASRGGTSGRGNEQFF. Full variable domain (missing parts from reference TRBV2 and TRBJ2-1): EPEVTQTPSHQVTQMGQEVILRCVPISNHLYFYWYRQILGQKVEFLVSFYNNEISEKSEIFDDQFSVERPDGSNFTLKIRSTKLEDSAMYFCASRGGTSGRGNEQFFGPGTRLTVL.

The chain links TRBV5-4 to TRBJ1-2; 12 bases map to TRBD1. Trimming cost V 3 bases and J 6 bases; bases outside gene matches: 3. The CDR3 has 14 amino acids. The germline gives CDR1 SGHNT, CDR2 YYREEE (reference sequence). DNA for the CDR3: TGTGCCAGCAGCTCGGGACAGGGGGCGCATGGCTACACCTTC. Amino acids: CASSSGQGAHGYTF.

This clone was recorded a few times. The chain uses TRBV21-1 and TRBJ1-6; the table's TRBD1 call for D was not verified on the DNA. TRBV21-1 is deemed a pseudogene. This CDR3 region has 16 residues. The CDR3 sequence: CASSKAGQGRGSPLHF. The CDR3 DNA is TGTGCCAGCAGCAAGGCCGGACAGGGCAGAGGGTCACCCCTCCACTTT.

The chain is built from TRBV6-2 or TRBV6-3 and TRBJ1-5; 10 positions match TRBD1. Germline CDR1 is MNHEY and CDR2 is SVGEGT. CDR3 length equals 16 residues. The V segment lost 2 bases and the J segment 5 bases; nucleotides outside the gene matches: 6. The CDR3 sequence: CASSYPRTGGDQPQHF. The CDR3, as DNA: TGTGCCAGCAGTTACCCAAGGACAGGGGGGGATCAGCCCCAGCATTTT.

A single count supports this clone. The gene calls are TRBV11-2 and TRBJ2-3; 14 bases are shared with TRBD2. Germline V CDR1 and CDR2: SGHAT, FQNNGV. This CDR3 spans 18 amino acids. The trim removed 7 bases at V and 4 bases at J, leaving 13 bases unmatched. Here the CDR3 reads CASIRRAGTSGRPDTQYF. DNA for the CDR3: TGTGCCAGCATCCGAAGAGCCGGGACTAGCGGGAGACCAGATACGCAGTATTTT.

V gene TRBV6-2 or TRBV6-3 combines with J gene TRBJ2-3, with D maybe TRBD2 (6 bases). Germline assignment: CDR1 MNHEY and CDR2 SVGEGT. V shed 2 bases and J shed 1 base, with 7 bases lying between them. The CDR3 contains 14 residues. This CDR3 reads CASSYLARTDTQYF. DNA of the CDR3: TGTGCCAGCAGTTACCTAGCGCGCACAGATACGCAGTATTTT.

Written as DNA, the CDR3 is TGTGCCAGCAGTGTATCGCCAGTGAGGAATGATCAGCCCCAGCATTTT. Translated: CASSVSPVRNDQPQHF. This chain joins TRBV2 and TRBJ1-5; D not certain. The CDR3 runs to 16 residues. The V gene's germline CDR1 is SNHLY and CDR2 FYNNEI. Trimming took off 4 bases at V and 5 bases at J, with 18 bases between the two ends.

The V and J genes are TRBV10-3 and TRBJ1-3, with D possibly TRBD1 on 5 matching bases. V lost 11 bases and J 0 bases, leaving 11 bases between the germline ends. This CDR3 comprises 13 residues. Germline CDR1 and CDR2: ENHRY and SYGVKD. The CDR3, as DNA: TGTGCCGCCGGGGGAGGCTCTGGAAACACCATATATTTT. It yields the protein CAAGGGSGNTIYF.

The CDR3 DNA sequence: TGCGCCAGCAGCCAAGAAAAGGGTATAGGACTAGCGGCCTACGAGCAGTACTTC. It is translated as CASSQEKGIGLAAYEQYF. The chain links TRBV4-3 to TRBJ2-7; TRBD2 matches 10 bases. Germline V gives CDR1 LGHNA, CDR2 YSLEER. Germline trimming cut 0 bases from V and 2 bases from J; bases unmatched to any gene: 10. This CDR3 is 18 amino acids long.

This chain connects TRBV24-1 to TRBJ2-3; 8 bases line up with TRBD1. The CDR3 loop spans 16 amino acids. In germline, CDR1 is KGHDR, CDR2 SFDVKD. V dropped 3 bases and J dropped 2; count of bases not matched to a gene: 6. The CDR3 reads CATSDRQGTHTDTQYF. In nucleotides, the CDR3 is TGTGCCACCAGTGATCGACAGGGGACCCACACAGATACGCAGTATTTT.

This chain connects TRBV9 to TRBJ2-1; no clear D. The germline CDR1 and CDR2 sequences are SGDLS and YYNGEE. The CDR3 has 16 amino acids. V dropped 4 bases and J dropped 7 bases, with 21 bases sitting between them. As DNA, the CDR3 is TGTGCCAGCAGCCCCCGTGACTCTGTGGCGAGGAATGAGCAGTTCTTC. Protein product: CASSPRDSVARNEQFF.

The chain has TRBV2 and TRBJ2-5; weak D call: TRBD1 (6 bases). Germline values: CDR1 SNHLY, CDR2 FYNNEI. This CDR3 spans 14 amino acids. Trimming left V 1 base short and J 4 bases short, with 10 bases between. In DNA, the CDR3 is TGTGCCAGCAGTGAAGACAGGGCCTCAGAGACCCAGTACTTC. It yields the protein CASSEDRASETQYF.

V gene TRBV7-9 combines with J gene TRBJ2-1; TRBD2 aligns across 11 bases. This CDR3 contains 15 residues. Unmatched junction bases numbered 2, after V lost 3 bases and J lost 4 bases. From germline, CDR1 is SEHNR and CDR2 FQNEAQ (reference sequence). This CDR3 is CASSFSGGGYNEQFF. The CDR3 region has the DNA TGTGCCAGCAGCTTTAGCGGGGGGGGATACAATGAGCAGTTCTTC.

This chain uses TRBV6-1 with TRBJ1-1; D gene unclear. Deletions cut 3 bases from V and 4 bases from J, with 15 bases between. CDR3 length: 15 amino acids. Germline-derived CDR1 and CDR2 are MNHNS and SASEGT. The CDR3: CASSDFAYRGTEAFF. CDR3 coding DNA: TGTGCCAGCAGTGATTTTGCCTACCGGGGCACTGAAGCTTTCTTT.

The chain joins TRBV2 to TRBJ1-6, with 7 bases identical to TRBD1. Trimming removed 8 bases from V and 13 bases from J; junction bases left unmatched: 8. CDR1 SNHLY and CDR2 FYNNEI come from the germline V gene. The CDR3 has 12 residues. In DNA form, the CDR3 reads TGTGCCAGCTGGGACAGCAGTTCGCCCCTCCACTTT. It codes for CASWDSSSPLHF.

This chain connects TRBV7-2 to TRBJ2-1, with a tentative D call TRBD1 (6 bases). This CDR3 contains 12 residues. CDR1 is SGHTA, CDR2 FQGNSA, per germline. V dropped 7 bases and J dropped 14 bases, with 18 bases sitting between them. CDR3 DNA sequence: TGTGCCAGCACCCAAGACAGGTATGACGAGTTCTTC. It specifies CASTQDRYDEFF.

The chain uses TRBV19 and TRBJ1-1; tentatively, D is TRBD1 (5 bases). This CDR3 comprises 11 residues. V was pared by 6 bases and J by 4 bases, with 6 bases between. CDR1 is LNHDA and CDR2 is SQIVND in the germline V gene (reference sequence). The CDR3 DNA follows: TGTGCCAGTAGCGGGGGCACTGAAGCTTTCTTT. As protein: CASSGGTEAFF.

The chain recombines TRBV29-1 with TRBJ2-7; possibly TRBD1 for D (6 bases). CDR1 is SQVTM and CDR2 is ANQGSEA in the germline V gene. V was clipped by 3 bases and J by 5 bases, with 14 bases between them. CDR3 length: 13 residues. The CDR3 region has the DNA TGCAGCGTTGATATGCAGGGGCCCAACGAGCAGTACTTC. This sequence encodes CSVDMQGPNEQYF.

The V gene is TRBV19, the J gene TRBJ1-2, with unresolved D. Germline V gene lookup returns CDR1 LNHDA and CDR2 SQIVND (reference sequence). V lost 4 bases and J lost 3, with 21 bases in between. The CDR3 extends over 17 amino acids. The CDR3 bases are TGTGCCAGTAGTACGGTGAGGAGAGGAAAATCGGACTATGGCTACACCTTC. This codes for CASSTVRRGKSDYGYTF.

DNA for the CDR3: TGTGCCAGCAGTTTCGGCGGGGCTGGAAACACCATATATTTT. Its protein product is CASSFGGAGNTIYF. V is TRBV28 and J is TRBJ1-3; D not certain. Looked up from germline, CDR1 is MDHEN and CDR2 is SYDVKM. This CDR3 has 14 residues. V was cut by 3 bases and J by 2 bases, with 8 bases left in between.

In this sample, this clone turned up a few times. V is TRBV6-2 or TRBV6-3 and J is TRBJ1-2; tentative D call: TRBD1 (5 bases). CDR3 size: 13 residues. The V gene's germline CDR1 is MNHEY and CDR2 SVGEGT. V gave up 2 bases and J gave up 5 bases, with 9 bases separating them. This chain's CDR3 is CASSYPQGYGYTF. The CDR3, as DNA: TGTGCCAGCAGTTACCCGCAGGGTTATGGCTACACCTTC.

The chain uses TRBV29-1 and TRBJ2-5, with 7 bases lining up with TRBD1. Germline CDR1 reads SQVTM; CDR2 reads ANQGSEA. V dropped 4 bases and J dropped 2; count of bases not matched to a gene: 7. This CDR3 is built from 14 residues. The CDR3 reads CSVAYPGQQETQYF. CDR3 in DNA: TGCAGCGTTGCGTATCCGGGACAGCAAGAGACCCAGTACTTC.

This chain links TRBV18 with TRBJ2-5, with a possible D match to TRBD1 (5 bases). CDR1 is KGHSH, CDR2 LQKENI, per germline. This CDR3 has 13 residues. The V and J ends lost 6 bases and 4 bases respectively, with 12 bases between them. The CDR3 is CASSTQDGETQYF. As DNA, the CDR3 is TGTGCCAGCTCGACACAGGATGGAGAGACCCAGTACTTC.

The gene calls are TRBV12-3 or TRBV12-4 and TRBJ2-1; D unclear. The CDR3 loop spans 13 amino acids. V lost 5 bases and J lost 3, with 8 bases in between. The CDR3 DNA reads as TGTGCCAGCAGTATCGGTGACTACAATGAGCAGTTCTTC. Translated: CASSIGDYNEQFF.

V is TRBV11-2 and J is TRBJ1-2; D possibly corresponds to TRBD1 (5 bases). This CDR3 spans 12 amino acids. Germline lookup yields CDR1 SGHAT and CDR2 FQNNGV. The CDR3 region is CVWGEQLNGYTF. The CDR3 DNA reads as TGTGTCTGGGGGGAACAGTTAAATGGCTACACCTTC.

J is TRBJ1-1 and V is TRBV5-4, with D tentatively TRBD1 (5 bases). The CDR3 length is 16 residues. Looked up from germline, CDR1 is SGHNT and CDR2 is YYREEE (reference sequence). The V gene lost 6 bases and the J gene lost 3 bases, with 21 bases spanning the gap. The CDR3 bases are TGTGCCAGCAACTCGGAACCGGGACGGGGGGACACTGAAGCTTTCTTT. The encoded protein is CASNSEPGRGDTEAFF. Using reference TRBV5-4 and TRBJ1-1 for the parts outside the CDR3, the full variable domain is ETGVTQSPTHLIKTRGQQVTLRCSSQSGHNTVSWYQQALGQGPQFIFQYYREEENGRGNFPPRFSGLQFPNYSSELNVNALELDDSALYLCASNSEPGRGDTEAFFGQGTRLTVV.

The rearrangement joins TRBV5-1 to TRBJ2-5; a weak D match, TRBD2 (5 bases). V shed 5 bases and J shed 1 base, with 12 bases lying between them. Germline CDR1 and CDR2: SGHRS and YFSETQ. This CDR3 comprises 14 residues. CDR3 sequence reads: CASRGEGGQETQYF. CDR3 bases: TGCGCCAGCAGGGGCGAGGGCGGCCAAGAGACCCAGTACTTC.

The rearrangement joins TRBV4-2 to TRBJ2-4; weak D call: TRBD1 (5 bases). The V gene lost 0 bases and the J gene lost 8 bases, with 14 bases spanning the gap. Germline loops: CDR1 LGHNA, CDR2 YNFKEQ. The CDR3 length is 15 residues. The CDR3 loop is CASSQEWQGEDIQYF. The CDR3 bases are TGTGCCAGCAGCCAAGAATGGCAGGGTGAAGACATTCAGTACTTC.